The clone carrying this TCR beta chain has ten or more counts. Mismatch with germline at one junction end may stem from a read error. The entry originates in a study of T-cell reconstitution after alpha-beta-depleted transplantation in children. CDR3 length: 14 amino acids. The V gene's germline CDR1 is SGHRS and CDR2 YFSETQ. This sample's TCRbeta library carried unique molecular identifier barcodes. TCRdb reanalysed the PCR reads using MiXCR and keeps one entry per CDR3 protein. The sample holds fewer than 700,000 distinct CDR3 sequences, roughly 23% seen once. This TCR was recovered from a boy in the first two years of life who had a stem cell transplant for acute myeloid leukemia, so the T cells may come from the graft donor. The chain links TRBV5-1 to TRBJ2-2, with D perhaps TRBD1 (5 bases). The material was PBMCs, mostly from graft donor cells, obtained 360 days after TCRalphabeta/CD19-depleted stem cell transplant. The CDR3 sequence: CASSLTANTGELFF. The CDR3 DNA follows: TGTGCCAGCAGCTTGACAGCGAACACCGGGGAGCTGTTTTTT.